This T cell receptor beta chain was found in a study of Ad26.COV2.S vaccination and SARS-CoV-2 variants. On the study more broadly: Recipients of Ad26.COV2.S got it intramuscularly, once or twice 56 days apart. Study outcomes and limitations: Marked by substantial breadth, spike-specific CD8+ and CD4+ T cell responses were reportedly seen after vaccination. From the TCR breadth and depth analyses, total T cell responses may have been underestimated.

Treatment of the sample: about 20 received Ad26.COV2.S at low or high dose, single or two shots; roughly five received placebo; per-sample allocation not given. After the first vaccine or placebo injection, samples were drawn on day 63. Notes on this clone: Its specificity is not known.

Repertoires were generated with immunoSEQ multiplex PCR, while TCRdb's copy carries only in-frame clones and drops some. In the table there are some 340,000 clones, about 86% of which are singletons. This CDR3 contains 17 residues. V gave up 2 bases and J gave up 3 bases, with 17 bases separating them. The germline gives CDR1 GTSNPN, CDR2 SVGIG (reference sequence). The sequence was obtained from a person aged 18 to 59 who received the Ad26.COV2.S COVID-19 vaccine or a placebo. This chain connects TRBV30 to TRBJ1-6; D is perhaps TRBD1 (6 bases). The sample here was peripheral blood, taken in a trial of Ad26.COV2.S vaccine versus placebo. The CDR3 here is CAWSTDHRVFYNSPLHF. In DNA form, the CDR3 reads TGTGCCTGGAGTACCGACCACAGGGTTTTCTATAATTCACCCCTCCACTTT. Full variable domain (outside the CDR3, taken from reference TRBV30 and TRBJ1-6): SQTIHQWPATLVQPVGSPLSLECTVEGTSNPNLYWYRQAAGRGLQLLFYSVGIGQISSEVPQNLSASRPQDRQFILSSKKLLLSDSGFYLCAWSTDHRVFYNSPLHFGNGTRLTVT.